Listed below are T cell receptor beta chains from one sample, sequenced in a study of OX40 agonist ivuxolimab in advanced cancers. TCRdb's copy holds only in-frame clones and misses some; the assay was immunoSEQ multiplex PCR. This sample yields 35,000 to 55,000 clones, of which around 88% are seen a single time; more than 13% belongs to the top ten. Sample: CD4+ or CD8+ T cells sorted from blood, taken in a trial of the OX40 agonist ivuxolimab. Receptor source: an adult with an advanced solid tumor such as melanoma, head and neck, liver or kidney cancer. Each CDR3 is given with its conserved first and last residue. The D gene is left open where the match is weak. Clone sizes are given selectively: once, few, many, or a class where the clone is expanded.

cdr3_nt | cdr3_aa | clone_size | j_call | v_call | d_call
TGTGCCAGTCGACTAGCGGGAACCTACGAGCAGTACTTC | CASRLAGTYEQYF | once | TRBJ2-7 | TRBV6-5 | TRBD2
TGCAGCGTTGTAATTAGGGGGCCCAAATATGGCTACACCTTC | CSVVIRGPKYGYTF | - | TRBJ1-2 | TRBV29-1 | TRBD1
TGTGCCAGCAGCAAAGAACGTAATGGCAGGGCGTACGTTGAGCAGTTCTTC | CASSKERNGRAYVEQFF | - | TRBJ2-1 | TRBV21-1 | -
TGTGCCAGCAGAGCCGGGACAGTCCTTGGCCACACCTTC | CASRAGTVLGHTF | - | TRBJ1-2 | TRBV6-1 | TRBD1
TGTGCCAGCAGTTGGGAACTAGGGAGGGCTATTCAGTACTTC | CASSWELGRAIQYF | - | TRBJ2-4 | TRBV28 | TRBD2
TGTGCCAGCTCACCACCACCGGACCCCTACGAGCAGTACTTC | CASSPPPDPYEQYF | - | TRBJ2-7 | TRBV18 | -
TGTGCCAGCAGCTCTTCGGGAGGTTACCCAAGGGAGACCCAGTACTTC | CASSSSGGYPRETQYF | - | TRBJ2-5 | TRBV11-1 | TRBD2
TGCGCCAGCAGACAGGGGCCGAACACTGAAGCTTTCTTT | CASRQGPNTEAFF | - | TRBJ1-1 | TRBV5-1 | TRBD1
TGTGCCAACAGAGAGGGCGTGAACACTGAAGCTTTCTTT | CANREGVNTEAFF | - | TRBJ1-1 | TRBV7-9 | -
TGCAGTGCTACCCCGAAGGGGTTTTTT | CSATPKGFF | - | TRBJ1-4 | TRBV20-1 | -
TGTGCCAGCATCCGCGACAGGGGGAACACTGAGGCTTTCTTT | CASIRDRGNTEAFF | - | TRBJ1-1 | TRBV6-1 | TRBD1
TGTGCCAGTAGGGCAGGTAGGGGGAACACTGAAGCTTTCTTT | CASRAGRGNTEAFF | - | TRBJ1-1 | TRBV4-2 | -
TGTGCAAGTCGCTTAGCTTCTTCACGGCCGGGACTAGCGGGTTATCTGAACACCGGGGAGCTGTTTTTT | CASRLASSRPGLAGYLNTGELFF | many | TRBJ2-2 | TRBV12-2 | -